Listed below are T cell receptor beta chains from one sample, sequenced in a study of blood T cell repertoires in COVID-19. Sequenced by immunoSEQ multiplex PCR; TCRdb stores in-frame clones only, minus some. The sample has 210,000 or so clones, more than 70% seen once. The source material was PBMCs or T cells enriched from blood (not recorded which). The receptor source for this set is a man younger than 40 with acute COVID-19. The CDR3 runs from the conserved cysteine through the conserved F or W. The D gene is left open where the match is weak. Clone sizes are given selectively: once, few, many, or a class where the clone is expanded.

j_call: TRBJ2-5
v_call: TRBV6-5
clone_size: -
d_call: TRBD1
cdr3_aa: CASSYRDSKLYF
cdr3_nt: TGTGCCAGCAGTTACCGGGACAGCAAACTGTACTTC

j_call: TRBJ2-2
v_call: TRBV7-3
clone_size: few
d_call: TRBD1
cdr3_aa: CASSPYRGNTGELFF
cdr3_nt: TGTGCCAGCAGCCCCTACAGGGGCAACACCGGGGAGCTGTTTTTT

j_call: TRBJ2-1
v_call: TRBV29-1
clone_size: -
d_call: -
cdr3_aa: CSVVARGGTSYNEQFF
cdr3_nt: TGCAGCGTTGTAGCGAGGGGGGGAACTTCCTACAATGAGCAGTTCTTC

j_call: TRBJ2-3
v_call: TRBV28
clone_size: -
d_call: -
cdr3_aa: CASKSLRATDTQYF
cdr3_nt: TGTGCCAGCAAGTCCCTCAGGGCCACAGATACGCAGTATTTT

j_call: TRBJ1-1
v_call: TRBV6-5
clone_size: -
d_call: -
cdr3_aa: CASSYSIELNTEAFF
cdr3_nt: TGTGCCAGCAGTTACTCGATTGAGCTGAACACTGAAGCTTTCTTT

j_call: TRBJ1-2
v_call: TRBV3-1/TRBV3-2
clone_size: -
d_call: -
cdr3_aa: CASRQGETAFYGYTF
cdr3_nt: TGTGCCAGCAGACAAGGGGAGACTGCTTTTTATGGCTACACCTTC

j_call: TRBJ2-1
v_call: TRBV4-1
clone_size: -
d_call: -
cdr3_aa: CASSQEGGNNEQFF
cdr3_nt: TGCGCCAGCAGCCAAGAGGGGGGAAACAATGAGCAGTTCTTC

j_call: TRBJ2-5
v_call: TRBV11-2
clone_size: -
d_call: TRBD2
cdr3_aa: CASSSGLAGAMETQYF
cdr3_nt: TGTGCCAGCAGTTCCGGACTAGCGGGGGCCATGGAGACCCAGTACTTC

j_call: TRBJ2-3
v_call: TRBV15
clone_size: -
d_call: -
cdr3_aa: CATSSYTDTQYF
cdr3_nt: TGTGCCACCAGCAGCTACACAGATACGCAGTATTTT

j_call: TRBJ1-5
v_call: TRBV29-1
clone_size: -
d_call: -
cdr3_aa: CSVLVGGNQPQHF
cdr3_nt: TGCAGCGTCCTAGTCGGCGGCAATCAGCCCCAGCATTTT

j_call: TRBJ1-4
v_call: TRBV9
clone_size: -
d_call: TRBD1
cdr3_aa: CASSEGASRVAATNEKLFF
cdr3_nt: TGTGCCAGCAGCGAGGGGGCCAGTAGGGTGGCTGCGACTAATGAAAAACTGTTTTTT

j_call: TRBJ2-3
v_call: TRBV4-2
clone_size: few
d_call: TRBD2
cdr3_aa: CASSQDSTSGGLTDTQYF
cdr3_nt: TGTGCCAGCAGCCAAGATTCGACTAGCGGGGGGCTCACAGATACGCAGTATTTT

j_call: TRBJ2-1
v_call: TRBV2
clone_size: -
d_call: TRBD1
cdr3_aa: CASIGIRGDRASYNEQFF
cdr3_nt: TGTGCCAGCATAGGTATTCGGGGGGACAGGGCCTCCTACAATGAGCAGTTCTTC

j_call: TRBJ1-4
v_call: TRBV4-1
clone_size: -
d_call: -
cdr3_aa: CASSPGLKANEKLFF
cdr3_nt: TGCGCCAGCAGCCCGGGACTTAAGGCTAATGAAAAACTGTTTTTT

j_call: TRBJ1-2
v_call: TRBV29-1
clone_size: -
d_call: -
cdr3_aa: CSVYSANRDIYTF
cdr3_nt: TGCAGCGTTTACTCCGCTAACAGGGACATCTACACCTTC

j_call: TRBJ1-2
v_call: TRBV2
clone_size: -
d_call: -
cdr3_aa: CASTLTGARVYTF
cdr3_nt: TGTGCCAGCACCTTGACAGGCGCCAGAGTCTACACCTTC

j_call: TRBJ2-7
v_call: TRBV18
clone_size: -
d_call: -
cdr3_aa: CASSQNRLGAYEQYF
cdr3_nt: TGTGCCAGCTCCCAGAACAGACTAGGGGCCTACGAGCAGTACTTC

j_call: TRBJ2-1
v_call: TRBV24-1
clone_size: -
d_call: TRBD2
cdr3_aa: CATSPGLAGGHEQFF
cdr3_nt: TGTGCCACCAGTCCGGGACTAGCGGGGGGCCATGAGCAGTTCTTC

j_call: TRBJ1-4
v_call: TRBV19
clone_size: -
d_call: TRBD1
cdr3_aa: CASSGRQGTNEKLFF
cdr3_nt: TGTGCCAGTAGTGGACGACAGGGAACTAATGAAAAACTGTTTTTT

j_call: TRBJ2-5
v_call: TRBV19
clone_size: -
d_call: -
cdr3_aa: CASSPVTGGGETQYF
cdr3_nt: TGTGCCAGTAGCCCTGTGACCGGAGGCGGAGAGACCCAGTACTTC

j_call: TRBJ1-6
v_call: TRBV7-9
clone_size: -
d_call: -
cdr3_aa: CASSPYQASINSPLHF
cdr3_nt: TGTGCCAGCAGCCCCTATCAGGCTAGCATCAATTCACCCCTCCACTTT

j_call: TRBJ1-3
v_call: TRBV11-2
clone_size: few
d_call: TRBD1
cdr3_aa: CASSSDRGLRNTIYF
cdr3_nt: TGTGCCAGCAGCTCGGACAGGGGGTTGAGAAACACCATATATTTT

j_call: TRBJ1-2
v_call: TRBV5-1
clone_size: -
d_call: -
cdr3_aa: CASSFDEPVYGYTF
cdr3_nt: TGCGCCAGCAGCTTTGATGAGCCCGTCTATGGCTACACCTTC

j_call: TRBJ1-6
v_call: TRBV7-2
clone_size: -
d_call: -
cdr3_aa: CASTTPESSYNSPLHF
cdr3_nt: TGTGCCAGCACCACCCCGGAGAGCTCCTATAATTCACCCCTCCACTTT

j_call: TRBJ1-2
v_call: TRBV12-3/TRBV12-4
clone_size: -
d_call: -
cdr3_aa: CASSLLTSYGYTF
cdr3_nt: TGTGCCAGCAGTTTACTGACATCCTATGGCTACACCTTC

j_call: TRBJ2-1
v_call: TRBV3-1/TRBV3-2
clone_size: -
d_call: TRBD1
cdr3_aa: CARVTGDEQFF
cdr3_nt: TGTGCCAGGGTAACAGGGGATGAGCAGTTCTTC

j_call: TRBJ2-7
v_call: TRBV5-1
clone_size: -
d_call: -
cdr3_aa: CASSLDGYEQYF
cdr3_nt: TGCGCCAGCAGCCTGGACGGCTACGAGCAGTACTTC

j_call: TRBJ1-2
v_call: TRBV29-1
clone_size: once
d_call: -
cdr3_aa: CSVRLEGQGNYGYTF
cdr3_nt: TGCAGCGTCAGGCTAGAGGGTCAGGGGAACTATGGCTACACCTTC

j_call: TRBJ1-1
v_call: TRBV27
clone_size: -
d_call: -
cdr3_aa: CASSLGQNTEAFF
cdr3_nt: TGTGCCAGCAGTTTAGGGCAGAACACTGAAGCTTTCTTT

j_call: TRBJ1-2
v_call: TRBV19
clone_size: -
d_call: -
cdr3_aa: CASSIAGIPGGYTF
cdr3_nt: TGTGCCAGTAGTATAGCCGGGATCCCGGGAGGCTACACCTTC

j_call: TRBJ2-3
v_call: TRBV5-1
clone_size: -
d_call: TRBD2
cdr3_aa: CASSLWGTSGGLGVPDTQYF
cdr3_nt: TGCGCCAGCAGCTTGTGGGGGACTAGCGGGGGCCTAGGGGTCCCAGATACGCAGTATTTT

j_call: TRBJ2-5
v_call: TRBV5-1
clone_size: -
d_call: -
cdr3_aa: CASSQQETQYF
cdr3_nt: TGCGCCAGCAGCCAGCAAGAGACCCAGTACTTC